This is a list of T cell receptor beta chains from one sample in a study of cytomegalovirus exposure and HLA in healthy donors. TCRdb's table, derived via immunoSEQ multiplex PCR, lists solely in-frame clones and lacks some. Among around 160,000 clones listed, about 70% were seen once. Sequencing input: PBMCs. Receptors originate from a woman in her thirties or forties in good health and CMV-seropositive. CDR3s leave out the opening cysteine and the closing phenylalanine or tryptophan.

v_gene,j_gene,CDR3aa
TRBV27,TRBJ1-1,ASSARDREAF
TRBV19,TRBJ2-2,ASSPLLGREANTGELF
TRBV9,TRBJ2-1,ASSVDVGLAGNEQF
TRBV27,TRBJ2-1,ASSQMKGSEQF
TRBV10-1,TRBJ1-2,ASSEFPGGYGYP
TRBV19,TRBJ1-1,ASSTRQRMNTEAF
TRBV4-1,TRBJ1-4,ASSQVGIGTEKLF
TRBV7-3,TRBJ2-1,ASSLEGQNYNEQF
TRBV18,TRBJ1-2,ASSPGGPGTGYGYT
TRBV7-2,TRBJ2-1,ASSPSGTGDREQF
TRBV6-6,TRBJ1-1,ASSSRDRGRYTEAF
TRBV28,TRBJ2-7,ASRDRAYEQY
TRBV7-2,TRBJ2-7,ASSLAGGDSYEQY
TRBV19,TRBJ2-5,ASSIPGGPGETQY
TRBV4-3,TRBJ1-4,ASSQTVPNEKLF
TRBV7-8,TRBJ1-1,ASSFTENTEAF
TRBV5-1,TRBJ1-6,ASSLAGLTYGSPLH
TRBV4-1,TRBJ1-2,ASSQVPRYSNYGYT
TRBV27,TRBJ2-7,ASRRGDTYEQY
TRBV18,TRBJ1-5,ASSPDGTGTGVTKPQH
TRBV9,TRBJ1-3,ASSVEQFGNTIY
TRBV6-5,TRBJ1-1,ASSYSGGMNTEAF
TRBV7-2,TRBJ2-3,ASSLRLAGSTDTQY
TRBV7-2,TRBJ1-1,ASSKVQGGGTEAF
TRBV5-1,TRBJ2-1,ASSSPGLAGVNEQF
TRBV5-1,TRBJ1-4,ASSRDRGRHEKLF
TRBV12-5,TRBJ2-3,ASGLTGLESDTQY
TRBV28,TRBJ2-7,ASSLSPTGFYEQY
TRBV28,TRBJ2-7,ASSLLGLAAYEQY
TRBV7-3,TRBJ2-3,ASSRGTSRTFTDTQY
TRBV19,TRBJ1-1,ASIPRQGEGRTEAF
TRBV10-1,TRBJ1-2,ASTKDRGGNYGYT
TRBV9,TRBJ1-2,ASSPLAGSFYGYT
TRBV19,TRBJ2-5,ASGTSGRGIETQY
TRBV5-4,-,ASSSRRQGDQMGEQY
TRBV5-1,TRBJ1-4,ASSLGTGASEKLF
TRBV9,TRBJ1-6,ASSVEGAGNSPLH
TRBV7-8,TRBJ1-5,ASSLYQTGSNQPQH
TRBV25-1,TRBJ1-2,ASSRGPNYGYT
TRBV28,TRBJ2-2,ASSFTVTGELF
TRBV14,TRBJ1-1,ASSQVPGSYREMNTEAF
TRBV9,TRBJ1-3,ASSVAGAWGNTIY
TRBV5-1,TRBJ2-3,ASSWTGGEDTQY
TRBV10-3,TRBJ2-3,AIKPRTGTISTDTQY
TRBV28,TRBJ1-2,ASSLSPQGYGYT
TRBV9,TRBJ2-2,ASSLTGGFHTGELF